These T cell receptor beta chains were read from a single sample in a study of cytomegalovirus exposure and HLA in healthy donors. TCRdb's copy holds only in-frame clones and misses some; the assay was immunoSEQ multiplex PCR. This table holds 100,000 to 150,000 clones, approximately 80% found once. The sample was PBMCs. The origin of the receptors is a man aged 30 to 39 in good health and CMV-seropositive. Each CDR3 is given with its conserved first and last residue. A D gene is named only where the DNA matches it firmly. Only some rows state a clone size, as once, few, many or a class for expanded clones.

V	J	size	D	CDR3	DNA
TRBV19	TRBJ2-1	.	TRBD2	CASSPSGGYNEQFF	TGTGCCAGTAGTCCTAGCGGGGGCTACAATGAGCAGTTCTTC
TRBV13	TRBJ2-3	.	TRBD2	CASSSLLAGGEGSTDTQYF	TGTGCCAGCAGCTCTCTACTAGCGGGAGGGGAGGGTTCCACAGATACGCAGTATTTT
TRBV27	TRBJ1-5	.	.	CASSLVAGRQPQHF	TGTGCCAGCAGTTTAGTGGCGGGCAGGCAGCCCCAGCATTTT
TRBV5-6	TRBJ1-1	.	.	CASSLNEVLDTEAFF	TGTGCCAGCAGCTTGAATGAGGTCCTAGACACTGAAGCTTTCTTT
TRBV13	TRBJ2-3	once	.	CASSLELAYTDTQYF	TGTGCCAGCAGCTTAGAACTAGCATACACAGATACGCAGTATTTT
TRBV7-2	TRBJ1-1	.	TRBD1	CASSLVTSGGDAFF	TGTGCCAGCAGCTTAGTGACGTCAGGGGGTGACGCTTTCTTT
TRBV28	TRBJ1-4	.	TRBD1	CASTYIGGAWEKLFF	TGTGCCAGCACCTATATAGGGGGCGCATGGGAAAAACTGTTTTTT
TRBV5-1	TRBJ1-2	few	TRBD1	CASSGKQGRYGYTF	TGCGCCAGCAGCGGGAAACAGGGGCGCTATGGCTACACCTTC
TRBV9	TRBJ2-3	.	.	CASSPLSGLPQGTDTQYF	TGTGCCAGCAGCCCCCTCTCCGGGCTCCCCCAGGGTACAGATACGCAGTATTTT
TRBV4-3	TRBJ2-5	.	.	CASSQENRIETQYF	TGCGCCAGCAGCCAAGAAAACAGGATAGAGACCCAGTACTTC
TRBV29-1	TRBJ2-7	.	.	CSVEVETEYEQYF	TGCAGCGTTGAAGTGGAGACCGAATACGAGCAGTACTTC
TRBV5-8	TRBJ2-7	.	.	CASSLAGQSTGFYEQYF	TGTGCCAGCAGCTTGGCCGGACAAAGTACAGGGTTCTACGAGCAGTACTTC